This T cell receptor (beta chain) was documented in a study of T cell responses to AZD1222 COVID-19 vaccine. Study-level background: Both about-4-week and about-12-week second-dose recipients were combined. Regarding the study as a whole: Distributed over spike, vaccine-associated CD4 TCRs predominated at 160-218 and 743-854. Just 6 or 7 people given AZD1222 tested seropositive at baseline.

Concerning this clone itself: No antigen is known for it.

Produced via immunoSEQ multiplex PCR; TCRdb's table is partial and in-frame only. Seen here are roughly 260,000 clones, more than 85% observed once, and the top ten hold 0.5% to 0.7%. V was clipped by 5 bases and J by 1 base, with 8 bases between them. There are 13 residues in the CDR3. The germline V gene has CDR1 SGHAT and CDR2 FQNNGV. This specimen consisted of peripheral blood, obtained on day 0 of AZD1222 vaccination. The clonotype comes from an adult in good health. The chain employs TRBV11-2 and TRBJ1-1; no firm D call. The CDR3 bases are TGTGCCAGCAGCACTTACGGGAACACTGAAGCTTTCTTT. Residues: CASSTYGNTEAFF.